This passage covers 5 T cell receptor beta chains from one sample sequenced in a study of T cells in women clearing cervical HPV infection. Sequencing used immunoSEQ multiplex PCR; TCRdb keeps in-frame clones, though not all of them. The table for this sample gives around 30,000 clones. Sequences were obtained from blood buffy coat. The receptor source for this set is a woman aged 18 to 75 with a cervical HPV16 infection that either progressed to CIN3+ or cleared (not recorded which).

About this clone: The read ends 3 residues shy of where the CDR3 ends; the end is completed using the germline J gene. The genes are TRBV7-2 and TRBJ2-7; TRBD2 aligns across 7 bases. CDR1 is SGHTA, CDR2 FQGNSA, per germline. This CDR3 contains 16 residues. The CDR3 spells CASRLAPAGCPSEQYF. The covered CDR3 bases are TGTGCAAGTCGCTTAGCGCCAGCGGGGTGCCCAAGCGAG.

Details on this clone: The read falls 3 residues short of the CDR3 end, and the missing part is taken from the germline J gene. This sequence joins TRBV28 and TRBJ2-3; 9 bases match TRBD1. Germline V gene lookup returns CDR1 MDHEN and CDR2 SYDVKM. Germline trimming cut 3 bases from V and 3 bases from J; bases unmatched to any gene: 10. The CDR3 sequence is 17 residues long. The CDR3 sequence: CASSFQTGQGLTDTQYF. The covered CDR3 bases are TGTGCCAGCAGTTTCCAAACGGGACAGGGATTGACAGATACG.

On this clone itself: The sequenced fragment ends 3 residues before the CDR3 boundary, so the rest is inferred from the germline J gene. The V and J genes are TRBV18 and TRBJ2-7; 13 bases match TRBD2. CDR3 length: 16 residues. The germline V gene encodes CDR1 KGHSH and CDR2 LQKENI. Unmatched junction bases numbered 6, after V lost 2 bases and J lost 5 bases. CDR3 residues: CASSPAGLAGVHEQYF. CDR3 DNA, as far as it was read: TGTGCCAGCTCACCAGCAGGACTAGCGGGAGTCCACGAG.

Worth noting for this clone: Read data end 3 residues before the CDR3 end; the end is taken from the germline J gene. V usage is TRBV2 and J usage is TRBJ1-5; TRBD1 matches 8 bases. CDR3 length: 15 residues. CDR1 is SNHLY, CDR2 FYNNEI, per germline. After removal of 2 bases from V and 4 bases from J, the junction contained 4 bases not matched to a gene. The DNA read from the CDR3 is TGTGCCAGCAGTGAACCGAACAGGGGGAATCAGCCC. The encoded protein is CASSEPNRGNQP. The full-length CDR3 reads as CASSEPNRGNQPQHF.

A note on this clone: The junction departs from the called germline gene at one end, perhaps through a read error. At the DNA level, this CDR3 is encoded by other sequences in the same sample as well. The covered CDR3 bases are TGTGCCTGGAGTGTGTGGACAGGGGGGGCTGGAAACACA. Protein sequence: CAWSVWTGGAGNT. The entire CDR3 is CAWSVWTGGAGNTIYF. The chain carries TRBV30 and TRBJ1-3; 10 positions match TRBD1. The read finishes 3 residues shy of the CDR3 end, and the germline J gene is used to complete it. The CDR3 covers 16 residues. Germline V gene data show CDR1 as GTSNPN and CDR2 as SVGIG (reference sequence).